The 21 T cell receptor beta chains in this list originate from one sample, sequenced in a study of response to subunit inactivated influenza vaccine. Using its own MiXCR run on the RT-PCR reads, TCRdb lists one record per CDR3 protein. This repertoire shows 500,000 to 550,000 distinct CDR3 sequences, 20% to 25% found once; its top ten account for 2.8%. This sample was shared with a second study, whose subject was T cells expressing NK-cell markers. That publication notes: Researchers built TCR beta cDNA using 5'RACE template switching with UMIs.

The material sequenced was CD4+ T cells sorted from PBMCs, taken roughly 12 days after vaccination. Receptors originate from a man in his fifties who received an inactivated influenza vaccine.

In its sample, this clonotype was seen a few times. J is TRBJ2-4 and V is TRBV2; TRBD2 matches 11 bases. This CDR3 spans 14 amino acids. Germline lookup yields CDR1 SNHLY and CDR2 FYNNEI. Trimming cost V 7 bases and J 7 bases; bases outside gene matches: 6. The CDR3 bases are TGTGCCAGCACTAAGACTAGCGGGATTAACATTCAGTACTTC. Translating gives CASTKTSGINIQYF. Variable domain in full (rest from reference TRBV2 and TRBJ2-4): EPEVTQTPSHQVTQMGQEVILRCVPISNHLYFYWYRQILGQKVEFLVSFYNNEISEKSEIFDDQFSVERPDGSNFTLKIRSTKLEDSAMYFCASTKTSGINIQYFGAGTRLSVL.

The sample holds a few counts of this clonotype. The chain is built from TRBV12-3 or TRBV12-4 and TRBJ2-7; 7 bases align to TRBD1. CDR3 length: 12 residues. V trimming: 7 bases; J trimming: 7 bases; junction bases outside the gene matches: 7. CDR3 bases: TGTGCCAGCACAAGGGGGCTAGGAGAGCAGTACTTC. This gives the protein CASTRGLGEQYF.

The gene calls are TRBV5-1 and TRBJ2-1, with D uncertain. The ends were cut back, 4 bases at V and 12 bases at J, with 17 bases in the middle. The CDR3 has 13 residues. Germline V gene data show CDR1 as SGHRS and CDR2 as YFSETQ. The CDR3, as DNA: TGCGCCAGCAGCACAGAACAGAGGTTAGGGCAGTTCTTC. It is translated as CASSTEQRLGQFF.

The table lists this clonotype with a few counts. The chain links TRBV4-2 to TRBJ1-5; 10 bases align to TRBD1. Trimming took 3 bases from V and 7 from J; bases not matched to a gene: 15. This CDR3 has 18 amino acids. CDR1 is LGHNA and CDR2 is YNFKEQ in the germline V gene. The CDR3 spells CASSHVTRTGGNWQPQHF. CDR3 in DNA: TGTGCCAGCAGCCACGTAACGAGGACAGGGGGTAATTGGCAGCCCCAGCATTTT.

This clonotype was detected a few times. The V gene is TRBV28, the J gene TRBJ2-7, with D tentatively TRBD2 (5 bases). This CDR3 region has 14 residues. With 3 bases removed from V and 0 bases from J, the gap between germline ends came to 9 bases. Germline CDR1 and CDR2: MDHEN and SYDVKM. In DNA form, the CDR3 reads TGTGCCAGCAGTTTTCCGGGGAGCTCCTACGAGCAGTACTTC. It is translated as CASSFPGSSYEQYF.

This clonotype was seen more than once but under ten times. This CDR3 reads CASSLVLHGEGYEQYF. CDR3 coding DNA: TGTGCCAGCAGCTTAGTTCTGCACGGCGAAGGGTACGAGCAGTACTTC. V usage is TRBV7-8 and J usage is TRBJ2-7; D remains ambiguous. The germline V gene encodes CDR1 SGHVS and CDR2 FQNEAQ. The length of the CDR3 is 16 residues. Trimming removed 1 base from V and 4 bases from J, with 17 bases in between. Together with reference TRBV7-8 and TRBJ2-7, the CDR3 gives the full variable domain: GAGVSQSPRYKVAKRGQDVALRCDPISGHVSLFWYQQALGQGPEFLTYFQNEAQLDKSGLPSDRFFAERPEGSVSTLKIQRTQQEDSAVYLCASSLVLHGEGYEQYFGPGTRLTVT.

In this sample, this clonotype turned up many times. The chain combines TRBV6-5 with TRBJ1-5; D possibly corresponds to TRBD1 (6 bases). V dropped 0 bases and J dropped 2 bases, with 11 bases sitting between them. Germline CDR1 reads MNHEY; CDR2 reads SVGAGI. CDR3 length: 16 residues. The CDR3 region has the DNA TGTGCCAGCAGTTACTCGGGGGGGGCTGGCAATCAGCCCCAGCATTTT. The encoded protein is CASSYSGGAGNQPQHF.

The CDR3 spells CSALSPRRSTDTQYF. CDR3 nucleotides: TGCAGTGCCCTGTCCCCGCGGCGCAGCACAGATACGCAGTATTTT. This chain uses TRBV20-1 with TRBJ2-3; no clear D gene. CDR1 is DFQATT and CDR2 is SNEGSKA in the germline V gene (reference sequence). The CDR3 loop spans 15 amino acids. Trimming pared 6 bases from V and 0 bases from J, leaving 16 bases between.

The DNA for the CDR3 is TGTGCCATCAGTGAGTCCCGGGGTGGCTACACCTTC. As protein: CAISESRGGYTF. The rearrangement links TRBV10-3 to TRBJ1-2; D is unresolved. This CDR3 is 12 amino acids long. From germline, CDR1 is ENHRY and CDR2 SYGVKD. V was pared by 0 bases and J by 7 bases, with 6 bases between.

The J gene is TRBJ1-1, the V gene TRBV12-3 or TRBV12-4, with TRBD1 as a possible D gene (5 bases). Trimming removed 7 bases from V and 9 bases from J, with 18 bases in between. This CDR3 is 13 amino acids long. The CDR3 region has the DNA TGTGCCAGCACCCCGGGGCGGGGATCTAAAGCTTTCTTT. It yields the protein CASTPGRGSKAFF.

This chain joins TRBV6-2 or TRBV6-3 and TRBJ1-2; 8 bases map to TRBD1. The CDR3 length is 16 residues. Unmatched junction bases numbered 14, after V lost 4 bases and J lost 7 bases. The germline gives CDR1 MNHEY, CDR2 SVGEGT. CDR3 protein: CASSSTRQGRSGGYTF. CDR3 DNA: TGTGCCAGCAGTTCCACGCGACAGGGGAGGAGTGGTGGCTACACCTTC.

This clonotype was counted a few times. The V call is TRBV29-1, the J call TRBJ1-1; the match to TRBD1 covers 11 bases. CDR1 is SQVTM, CDR2 ANQGSEA, per germline. CDR3 size: 13 residues. Trimming cost V 7 bases and J 4 bases; bases outside gene matches: 5. The CDR3 DNA reads TGCAGCGCAACGGGACAGGGGGGCACTGAAGCTTTCTTT. Translated, it gives CSATGQGGTEAFF.

The V and J genes are TRBV20-1 and TRBJ2-2, with 9 bases fitting TRBD1. The CDR3 has 14 amino acids. Germline CDR1 and CDR2: DFQATT and SNEGSKA (reference sequence). V gave up 6 bases and J gave up 4 bases; unmatched junction bases: 6. CDR3 nucleotides: TGCAGTGCAAGGACAGGGGAGGGCACCGGGGAGCTGTTTTTT. Translation gives CSARTGEGTGELFF.

This sequence joins TRBV7-2 and TRBJ1-2, with D tentatively TRBD1 (5 bases). The CDR3 is made up of 13 amino acids. With 11 bases removed from V and 3 bases from J, the gap between germline ends came to 16 bases. CDR1 and CDR2 (germline): SGHTA, FQGNSA. The CDR3: CASGLQGHYGYTF. DNA of the CDR3: TGTGCCTCTGGCCTGCAGGGCCACTATGGCTACACCTTC.

This clonotype was picked up a small number of times. The rearrangement links TRBV5-1 to TRBJ2-7; D unresolved. The CDR3 totals 16 residues. V was shortened by 2 bases and J by 6 bases, with 21 bases between the two germline ends. The germline V gene encodes CDR1 SGHRS and CDR2 YFSETQ. CDR3 nucleotides: TGCGCCAGCAGCTTTGTTGGTGGGCAGGTGGGATCCGAGCAGTACTTC. Protein sequence: CASSFVGGQVGSEQYF.

This chain connects TRBV5-1 to TRBJ2-3, with D perhaps matching TRBD1 or TRBD2 (6 bases each). V lost 2 bases to trimming and J lost 3 bases, with 22 bases between them. Germline assignment: CDR1 SGHRS and CDR2 YFSETQ. The CDR3 has 18 residues. The CDR3 coding sequence is TGCGCCAGCAGCTTAAGGGGAAACTGGGGGGCCGGTACAGATACGCAGTATTTT. Translated: CASSLRGNWGAGTDTQYF. The whole variable domain, filled in from reference TRBV5-1 and TRBJ2-3, reads KAGVTQTPRYLIKTRGQQVTLSCSPISGHRSVSWYQQTPGQGLQFLFEYFSETQRNKGNFPGRFSGRQFSNSRSEMNVSTLELGDSALYLCASSLRGNWGAGTDTQYFGPGTRLTVL.

This rearrangement joins TRBV5-5 to TRBJ1-5; D is unresolved. The V and J ends lost 8 bases and 9 bases respectively, with 6 bases between them. The germline CDR1 and CDR2 sequences are SGHKS and YYEKEE (reference sequence). This CDR3 has 9 amino acids. In nucleotides, the CDR3 is TGTGCCAGGTGTAGGCCCCAGCATTTT. The encoded protein is CARCRPQHF.

The chain employs TRBV30 and TRBJ2-5; TRBD1 is a possible D gene (6 bases). The CDR3 runs to 13 residues. Trimming removed 3 bases from V and 1 base from J, with 9 bases in between. Looked up from germline, CDR1 is GTSNPN and CDR2 is SVGIG (reference sequence). CDR3 in DNA: TGTGCCTGGAGACAGGGACCCCAAGAGACCCAGTACTTC. Protein product: CAWRQGPQETQYF. The complete variable domain, with remaining parts taken from reference TRBV30 and TRBJ2-5, reads SQTIHQWPATLVQPVGSPLSLECTVEGTSNPNLYWYRQAAGRGLQLLFYSVGIGQISSEVPQNLSASRPQDRQFILSSKKLLLSDSGFYLCAWRQGPQETQYFGPGTRLLVL.

The chain uses TRBV3-1 and TRBJ2-3; D might be TRBD2 (5 bases). Germline V gene lookup returns CDR1 LGHDT and CDR2 YNNKEL (reference sequence). The CDR3 covers 14 residues. The V end was cut by 2 bases, the J end by 6 bases, with 12 bases between. CDR3 in DNA: TGTGCCAGCAGCCAATCGGGAAGGTTGGATACGCAGTATTTT. This sequence encodes CASSQSGRLDTQYF.

This clonotype showed up just a few times. The chain uses TRBV12-3 or TRBV12-4 and TRBJ1-1; 7 nucleotides agree with TRBD1. V lost 4 bases and J lost 6; bases outside the gene matches: 11. This CDR3 contains 15 residues. The DNA for the CDR3 is TGTGCCAGCAGTTCCCACAGGGGTGGCTTATCTGAAGCTTTCTTT. This encodes CASSSHRGGLSEAFF.

The CDR3 DNA sequence: TGTGCCAGCAGCTTAGATCAGGCGGCACGGCAGTACTTC. The encoded protein is CASSLDQAARQYF. The chain has TRBV7-8 and TRBJ2-7, with D hard to call. Germline lookup yields CDR1 SGHVS and CDR2 FQNEAQ. V dropped 1 base and J dropped 9 bases, with 13 bases sitting between them. CDR3 size: 13 residues.